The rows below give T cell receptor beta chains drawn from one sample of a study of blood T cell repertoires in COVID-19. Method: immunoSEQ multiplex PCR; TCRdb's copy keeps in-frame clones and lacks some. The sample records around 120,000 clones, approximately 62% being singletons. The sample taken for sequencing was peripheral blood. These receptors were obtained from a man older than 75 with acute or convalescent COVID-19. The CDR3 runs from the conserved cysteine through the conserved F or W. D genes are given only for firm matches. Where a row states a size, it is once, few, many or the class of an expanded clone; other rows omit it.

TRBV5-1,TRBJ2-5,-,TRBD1,CASATGGGETQYF,TGCGCCAGCGCCACAGGGGGCGGGGAGACCCAGTACTTC
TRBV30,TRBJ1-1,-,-,CAWSEEYTEAFF,TGTGCCTGGAGTGAGGAGTACACTGAAGCTTTCTTT
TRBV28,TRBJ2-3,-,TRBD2,CASSLRGDTQYF,TGTGCCAGCAGTTTGCGGGGGGATACGCAGTATTTT
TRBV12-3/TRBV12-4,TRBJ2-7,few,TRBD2,CASRGGSNEQYF,TGTGCCAGCCGGGGGGGATCTAACGAGCAGTACTTC
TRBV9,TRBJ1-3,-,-,CASSVGGTTIYF,TGTGCCAGCAGCGTAGGAGGAACCACCATATATTTT
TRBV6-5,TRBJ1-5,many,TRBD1,CASSTDRNQPQHF,TGTGCCAGCAGTACGGACAGGAATCAGCCCCAGCATTTT
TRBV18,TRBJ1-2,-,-,CASSPGLSYGYTF,TGTGCCAGCTCACCCGGACTCAGCTATGGCTACACCTTC
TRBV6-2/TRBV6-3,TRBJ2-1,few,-,CASSYGGIRGVF,TGTGCCAGCAGTTACGGCGGGATTCGAGGGGTCTTC
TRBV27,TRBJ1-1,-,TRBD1,CATRGTGVTEAFF,TGTGCCACCAGAGGGACAGGGGTTACTGAAGCTTTCTTT
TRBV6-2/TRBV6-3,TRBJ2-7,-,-,CASSYSLPYEQYF,TGTGCCAGCAGTTACTCGCTACCTTACGAGCAGTACTTC
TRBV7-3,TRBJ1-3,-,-,CASSPSGGGTGNTIYF,TGTGCCAGCAGCCCCTCTGGGGGGGGTACAGGAAACACCATATATTTT
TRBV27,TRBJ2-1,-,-,CASSRNIRGMNEQFF,TGTGCCAGCAGCAGAAACATCCGGGGGATGAATGAGCAGTTCTTC
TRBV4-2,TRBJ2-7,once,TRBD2,CASSQDSREREAYEQYF,TGTGCCAGCAGCCAAGATAGCAGGGAGCGGGAAGCCTACGAGCAGTACTTC
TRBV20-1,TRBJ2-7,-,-,CSASEHSYEQYF,TGCAGTGCTAGTGAACACTCCTACGAGCAGTACTTC
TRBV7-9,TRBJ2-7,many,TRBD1,CASRKGASYEQYF,TGTGCCAGCAGAAAGGGGGCCTCATACGAGCAGTACTTC
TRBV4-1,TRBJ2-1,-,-,CASSQEELVSYNEQFF,TGCGCCAGCAGCCAAGAGGAGTTAGTTTCCTACAATGAGCAGTTCTTC
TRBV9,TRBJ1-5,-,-,CASSVGPFPQPQHF,TGTGCCAGCAGCGTGGGGCCTTTCCCTCAGCCCCAGCATTTT
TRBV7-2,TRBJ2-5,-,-,CASSGGFGETQYF,TGTGCCAGCAGCGGGGGCTTCGGGGAGACCCAGTACTTC
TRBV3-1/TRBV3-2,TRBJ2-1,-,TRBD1,CASSTMGDRHNEQFF,TGTGCCAGCAGCACCATGGGGGACAGACACAATGAGCAGTTCTTC
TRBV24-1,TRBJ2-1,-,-,CATSTGDPNEQFF,TGTGCCACCAGCACGGGGGATCCGAATGAGCAGTTCTTC
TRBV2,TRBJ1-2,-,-,CASSAGAGGYTF,TGTGCCAGCAGTGCCGGAGCGGGGGGCTACACCTTC
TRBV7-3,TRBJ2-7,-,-,CASSLGPPPYEQYF,TGTGCCAGCAGCTTAGGGCCCCCCCCTTACGAGCAGTACTTC
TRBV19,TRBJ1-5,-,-,CASSKGRSAAGSNQPQHF,TGTGCCAGTAGTAAGGGAAGGTCAGCCGCGGGTAGCAATCAGCCCCAGCATTTT
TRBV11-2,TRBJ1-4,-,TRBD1,CASSLIGTGGKKLFF,TGTGCCAGCAGCCTCATAGGGACAGGGGGGAAAAAACTGTTTTTT
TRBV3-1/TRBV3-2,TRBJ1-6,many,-,CASSNAGNNSPLHF,TGTGCCAGCAGTAACGCGGGGAATAATTCACCCCTCCACTTT
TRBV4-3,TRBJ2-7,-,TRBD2,CASSLTQREDYEQYF,TGCGCCAGCAGCCTCACGCAGCGGGAGGACTACGAGCAGTACTTC
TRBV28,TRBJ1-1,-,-,CASASVWASTEAFF,TGTGCCAGCGCCTCCGTTTGGGCCAGCACTGAAGCTTTCTTT
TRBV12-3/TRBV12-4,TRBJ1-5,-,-,CASSAYREQPQHF,TGTGCCAGCAGTGCATACAGGGAACAGCCCCAGCATTTT
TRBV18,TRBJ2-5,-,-,CASSPPSRETQYF,TGTGCCAGCTCACCACCTAGCCGAGAGACCCAGTACTTC
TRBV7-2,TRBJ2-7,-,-,CASSLGFGGAYEQYF,TGTGCCAGCAGCTTAGGGTTCGGGGGAGCCTACGAGCAGTACTTC
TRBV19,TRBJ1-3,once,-,CASSSRGSGNTIYF,TGTGCCAGTAGTTCCCGGGGCTCTGGAAACACCATATATTTT
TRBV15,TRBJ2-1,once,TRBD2,CATSRGVLAGGKDEQFF,TGTGCCACCAGCAGAGGGGTTTTGGCGGGAGGGAAGGATGAGCAGTTCTTC
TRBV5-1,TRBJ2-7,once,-,CASSPVTSSYEQYF,TGCGCCAGCAGCCCCGTAACCAGCTCCTACGAGCAGTACTTC
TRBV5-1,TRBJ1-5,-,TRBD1,CASSLDPGGGQPQHF,TGCGCCAGCAGCTTGGACCCAGGGGGCGGGCAGCCCCAGCATTTT
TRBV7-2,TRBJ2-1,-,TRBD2,CASSSLAGDNEQFF,TGTGCCAGCAGCTCTCTAGCGGGAGATAATGAGCAGTTCTTC
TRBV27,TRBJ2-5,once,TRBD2,CASRRGLARGQETQYF,TGTGCCAGCAGGCGAGGACTAGCACGGGGGCAAGAGACCCAGTACTTC
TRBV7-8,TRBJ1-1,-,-,CASSPLSTEAFF,TGTGCCAGCAGCCCGCTATCCACTGAAGCTTTCTTT
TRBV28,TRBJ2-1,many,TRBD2,CASRGHRGRGNEQFF,TGTGCCAGCAGGGGACATCGCGGGAGGGGCAATGAGCAGTTCTTC
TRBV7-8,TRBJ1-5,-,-,CASSLTGKNQPQHF,TGTGCCAGCAGCTTGACAGGAAAAAATCAGCCCCAGCATTTT
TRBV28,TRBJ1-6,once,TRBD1,CASSLGVGTGRSKANSPLHF,TGTGCCAGCAGTCTAGGAGTGGGGACAGGACGGTCAAAGGCGAATTCACCCCTCCACTTT
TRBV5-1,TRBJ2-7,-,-,CASSTGDRGGAEQYF,TGCGCCAGCAGCACCGGGGACCGCGGAGGGGCCGAGCAGTACTTC
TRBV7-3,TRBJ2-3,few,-,CASSLGAADTQYF,TGTGCCAGCAGCCTGGGGGCCGCAGATACGCAGTATTTT
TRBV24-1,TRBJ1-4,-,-,CATSDQDRRPNEKLFF,TGTGCCACCAGTGATCAAGACAGGAGGCCTAATGAAAAACTGTTTTTT
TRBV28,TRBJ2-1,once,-,CASRPAYNEQFF,TGTGCCAGCCGTCCGGCCTACAATGAGCAGTTCTTC
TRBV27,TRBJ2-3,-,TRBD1,CASTINRGSTDTQYF,TGTGCCAGCACTATTAACAGGGGGAGCACAGATACGCAGTATTTT
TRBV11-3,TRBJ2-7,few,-,CASSAGGSYEQYF,TGTGCCAGCAGCGCAGGTGGGAGCTACGAGCAGTACTTC
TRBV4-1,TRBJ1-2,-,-,CASSQAGAGLYGYTF,TGCGCCAGCAGCCAAGCAGGGGCAGGGCTCTATGGCTACACCTTC
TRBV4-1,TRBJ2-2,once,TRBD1,CASSPLDRGWETGELFF,TGCGCCAGCAGCCCCCTCGACAGGGGATGGGAAACCGGGGAGCTGTTTTTT
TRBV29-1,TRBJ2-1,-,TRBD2,CSVLAGGFNEQFF,TGCAGCGTTTTAGCGGGAGGGTTCAATGAGCAGTTCTTC
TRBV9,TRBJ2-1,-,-,CASSEEEGYNEQFF,TGTGCCAGCAGCGAGGAGGAGGGATACAATGAGCAGTTCTTC
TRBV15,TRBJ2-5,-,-,CATSRGSGSSEDFLETQYF,TGTGCCACCAGCAGAGGGTCCGGGAGTAGCGAGGACTTTCTTGAGACCCAGTACTTC
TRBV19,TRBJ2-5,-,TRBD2,CASKGAGGGQETQYF,TGTGCCAGTAAGGGTGCGGGAGGGGGGCAAGAGACCCAGTACTTC
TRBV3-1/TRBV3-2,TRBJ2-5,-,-,CASSLRQGGETQYF,TGTGCCAGCAGCCTTCGACAGGGAGGAGAGACCCAGTACTTC
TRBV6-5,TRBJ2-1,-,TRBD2,CASTLAGGSYNEQFF,TGTGCCAGCACTTTAGCGGGAGGCTCCTACAATGAGCAGTTCTTC